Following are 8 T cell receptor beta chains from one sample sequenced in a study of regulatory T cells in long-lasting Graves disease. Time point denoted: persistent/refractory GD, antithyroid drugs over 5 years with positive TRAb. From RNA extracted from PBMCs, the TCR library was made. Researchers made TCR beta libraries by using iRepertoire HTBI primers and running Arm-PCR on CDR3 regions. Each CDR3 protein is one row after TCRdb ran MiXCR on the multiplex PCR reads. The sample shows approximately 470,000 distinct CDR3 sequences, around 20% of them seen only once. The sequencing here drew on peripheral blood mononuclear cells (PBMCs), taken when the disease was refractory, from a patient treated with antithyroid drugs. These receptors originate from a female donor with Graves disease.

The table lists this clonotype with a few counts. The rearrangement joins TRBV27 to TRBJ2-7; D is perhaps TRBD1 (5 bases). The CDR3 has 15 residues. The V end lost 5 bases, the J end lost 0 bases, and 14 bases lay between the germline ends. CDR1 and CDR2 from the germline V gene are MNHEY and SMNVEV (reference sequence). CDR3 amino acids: CASSPGLDSSYEQYF. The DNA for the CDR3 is TGTGCCAGCAGTCCAGGGTTGGATTCCTCCTACGAGCAGTACTTC.

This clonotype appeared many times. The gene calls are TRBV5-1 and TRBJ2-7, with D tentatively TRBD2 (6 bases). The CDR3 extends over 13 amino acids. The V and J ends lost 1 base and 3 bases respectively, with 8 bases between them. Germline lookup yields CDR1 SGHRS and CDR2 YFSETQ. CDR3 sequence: CASSLIADYEQYF. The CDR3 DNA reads TGCGCCAGCAGCTTGATAGCGGACTACGAGCAGTACTTC.

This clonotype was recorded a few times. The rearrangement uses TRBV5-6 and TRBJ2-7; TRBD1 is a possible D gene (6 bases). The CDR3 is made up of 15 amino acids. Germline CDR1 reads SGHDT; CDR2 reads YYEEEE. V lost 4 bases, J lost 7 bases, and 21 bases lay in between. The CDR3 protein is CASSPRDNLRLEQYF. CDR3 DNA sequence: TGTGCCAGCAGCCCACGGGACAACCTTCGACTGGAGCAGTACTTC. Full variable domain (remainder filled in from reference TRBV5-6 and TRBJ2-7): DAGVTQSPTHLIKTRGQQVTLRCSPKSGHDTVSWYQQALGQGPQFIFQYYEEEERQRGNFPDRFSGHQFPNYSSELNVNALLLGDSALYLCASSPRDNLRLEQYFGPGTRLTVT.

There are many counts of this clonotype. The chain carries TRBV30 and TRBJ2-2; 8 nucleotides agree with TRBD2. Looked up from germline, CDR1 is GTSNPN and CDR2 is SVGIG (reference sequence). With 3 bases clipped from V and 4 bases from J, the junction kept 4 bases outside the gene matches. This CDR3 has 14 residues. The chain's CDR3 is CAWRPGGTTGELFF. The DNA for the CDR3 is TGTGCCTGGAGGCCGGGAGGGACCACCGGGGAGCTGTTTTTT. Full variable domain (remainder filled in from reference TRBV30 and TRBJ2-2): SQTIHQWPATLVQPVGSPLSLECTVEGTSNPNLYWYRQAAGRGLQLLFYSVGIGQISSEVPQNLSASRPQDRQFILSSKKLLLSDSGFYLCAWRPGGTTGELFFGEGSRLTVL.

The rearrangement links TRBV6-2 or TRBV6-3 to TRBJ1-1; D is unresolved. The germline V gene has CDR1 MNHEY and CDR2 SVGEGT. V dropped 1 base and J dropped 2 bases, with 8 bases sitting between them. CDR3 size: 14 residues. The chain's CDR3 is CASSYFGVNTEAFF. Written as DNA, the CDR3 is TGTGCCAGCAGTTACTTCGGGGTAAACACTGAAGCTTTCTTT.

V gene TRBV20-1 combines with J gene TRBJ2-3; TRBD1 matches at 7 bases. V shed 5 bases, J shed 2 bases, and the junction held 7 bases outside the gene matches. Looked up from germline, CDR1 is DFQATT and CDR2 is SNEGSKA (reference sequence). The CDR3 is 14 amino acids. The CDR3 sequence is CSAGTELDTDTQYF. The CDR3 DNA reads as TGCAGTGCTGGGACAGAACTTGACACAGATACGCAGTATTTT.

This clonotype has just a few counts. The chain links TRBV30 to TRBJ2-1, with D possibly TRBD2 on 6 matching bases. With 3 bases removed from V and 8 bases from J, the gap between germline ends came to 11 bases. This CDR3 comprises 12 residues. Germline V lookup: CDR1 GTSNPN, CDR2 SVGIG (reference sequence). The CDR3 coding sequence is TGTGCCTGGAGCAAAGGAGGGTATGAGCAGTTCTTC. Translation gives CAWSKGGYEQFF.

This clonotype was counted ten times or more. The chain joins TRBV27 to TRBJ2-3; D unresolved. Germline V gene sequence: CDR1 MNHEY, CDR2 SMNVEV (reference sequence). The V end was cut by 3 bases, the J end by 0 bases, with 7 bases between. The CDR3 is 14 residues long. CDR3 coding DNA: TGTGCCAGCAGTTTCGGTAGGAGCACAGATACGCAGTATTTT. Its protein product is CASSFGRSTDTQYF.